A single T cell receptor (beta chain) is shown here with its context. Antigen specificity is unknown. Profiled with immunoSEQ multiplex PCR; TCRdb holds only in-frame clones, not every one. The table lists approximately 160,000 clones, approximately 88% of them singletons, with 3% to 3.5% in the top ten. These data belong to a study of T cell responses to AZD1222 COVID-19 vaccine. General observations from the study: Just six AZD1222 recipients tested seropositive at baseline.

This sequence was found in an adult in good health. The input for sequencing was peripheral blood, taken on day 0 of MenACWY control vaccination.

The CDR3 DNA reads TGTGCCAGCAGTTTGGGCAGCCTCTCCCGGGAGACCCAGTACTTC. It encodes CASSLGSLSRETQYF. J is TRBJ2-5 and V is TRBV6-5; no definite D call. Germline CDR1 and CDR2: MNHEY and SVGAGI. The length of the CDR3 is 15 residues. Deletions cut 4 bases from V and 5 bases from J, with 17 bases between.